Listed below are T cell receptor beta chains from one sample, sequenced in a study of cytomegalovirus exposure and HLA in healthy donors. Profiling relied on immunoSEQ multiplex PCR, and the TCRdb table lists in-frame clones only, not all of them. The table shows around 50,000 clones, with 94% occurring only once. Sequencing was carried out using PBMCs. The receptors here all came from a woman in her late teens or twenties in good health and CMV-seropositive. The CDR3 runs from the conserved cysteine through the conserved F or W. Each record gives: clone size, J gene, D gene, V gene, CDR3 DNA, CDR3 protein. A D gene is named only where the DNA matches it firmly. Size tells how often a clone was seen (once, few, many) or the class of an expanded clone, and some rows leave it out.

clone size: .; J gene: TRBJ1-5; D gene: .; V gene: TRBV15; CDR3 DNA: TGTGCCACCAGCAGAGGAGAGACAGGCCCCCAGCATTTT; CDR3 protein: CATSRGETGPQHF
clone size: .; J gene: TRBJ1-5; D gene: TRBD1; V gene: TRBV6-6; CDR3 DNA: TGTGCCAGTACGGGACAGGGAACCAATCAGCCCCAGCATTTT; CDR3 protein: CASTGQGTNQPQHF
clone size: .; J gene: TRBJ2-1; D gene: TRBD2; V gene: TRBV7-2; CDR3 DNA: TGTGCCAGCCGATATCCGGGACTAGCGGGAGAGGTCTACAATGAGCAGTTCTTC; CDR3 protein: CASRYPGLAGEVYNEQFF
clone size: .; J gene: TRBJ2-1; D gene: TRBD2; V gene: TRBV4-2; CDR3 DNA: TGTGCCAGCAGCCATGGGACTAGCGGGAGAAGTGCATATGAGCAGTTCTTC; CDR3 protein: CASSHGTSGRSAYEQFF
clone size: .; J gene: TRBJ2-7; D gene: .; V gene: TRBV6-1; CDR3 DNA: TGTGCCAGCAGTGTCTCCCAGGGATCCTCCTACGAGCAGTACTTC; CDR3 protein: CASSVSQGSSYEQYF
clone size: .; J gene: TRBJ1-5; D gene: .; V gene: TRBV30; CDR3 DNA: TGTGCCTGGAGTGTAACAGGGAGACAGCCCCAGCATTTT; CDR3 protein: CAWSVTGRQPQHF
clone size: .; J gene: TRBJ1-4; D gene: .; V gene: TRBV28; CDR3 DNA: TGTGCCAGCAGAATACAGGGAGGGGGGGAAAAACTGTTTTTT; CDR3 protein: CASRIQGGGEKLFF
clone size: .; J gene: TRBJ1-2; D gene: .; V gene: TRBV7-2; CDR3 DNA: TGTGCCAGCAGCTTCACAGTGTTCAATGGCTACACCTTC; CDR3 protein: CASSFTVFNGYTF
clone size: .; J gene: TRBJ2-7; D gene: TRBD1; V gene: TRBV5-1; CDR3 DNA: TGCGCCAGCAGCTTGGTTTCTCCGGGACAGGGATCCTACGAGCAGTACTTC; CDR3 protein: CASSLVSPGQGSYEQYF
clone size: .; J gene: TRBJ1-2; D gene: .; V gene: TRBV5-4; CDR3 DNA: TGTGCCAGCAGCTTGGCGGCAGGGGATGGCTACACCTTC; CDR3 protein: CASSLAAGDGYTF
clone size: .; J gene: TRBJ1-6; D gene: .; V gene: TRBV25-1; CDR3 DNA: TGTGCCAGCAGTGCCCTTGTGGGTCCAGGGGCACCCCTCCACTTT; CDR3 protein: CASSALVGPGAPLHF
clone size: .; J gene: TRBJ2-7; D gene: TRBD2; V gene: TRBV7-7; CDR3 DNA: TGTGCTAGCAGCTTGGCGGGGGGGGCCTCCTACGAGCAGTACTTC; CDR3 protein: CASSLAGGASYEQYF
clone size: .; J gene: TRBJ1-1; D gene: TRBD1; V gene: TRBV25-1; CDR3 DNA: TGTGCCAGCGGGGGACAGGGTCGGAACACTGAAGCTTTCTTT; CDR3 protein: CASGGQGRNTEAFF
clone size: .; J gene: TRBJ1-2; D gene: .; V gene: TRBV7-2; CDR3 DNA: TGTGCCAGCAGCTTCCCCGAGAGAACTAACTATGGCTACACCTTC; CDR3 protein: CASSFPERTNYGYTF
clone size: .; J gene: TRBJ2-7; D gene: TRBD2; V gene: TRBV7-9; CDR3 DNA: TGTGCCAGCAGCTTAGGGGCGGGAGGGCCCCCCGAGCAGTACTTC; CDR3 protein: CASSLGAGGPPEQYF
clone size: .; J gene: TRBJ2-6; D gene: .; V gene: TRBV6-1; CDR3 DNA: TGTGCCAGCAGTGAAGGGGAGGCGCGGGGGGCCAACGTCCTGACTTTC; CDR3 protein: CASSEGEARGANVLTF
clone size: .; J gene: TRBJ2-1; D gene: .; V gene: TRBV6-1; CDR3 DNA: TGTGCCAGCAGTGACGGGAACGATTACAATGAGCAGTTCTTC; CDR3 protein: CASSDGNDYNEQFF
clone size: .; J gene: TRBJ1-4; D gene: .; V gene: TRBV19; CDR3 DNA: TGTGCCAGTAGTATGCAGGTTAATGAAAAACTGTTTTTT; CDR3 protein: CASSMQVNEKLFF
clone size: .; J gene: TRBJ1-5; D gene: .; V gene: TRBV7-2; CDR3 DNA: TGTGCCAGCAGCTTAGTTGGACTTAGCAATCAGCCCCAGCATTTT; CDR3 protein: CASSLVGLSNQPQHF
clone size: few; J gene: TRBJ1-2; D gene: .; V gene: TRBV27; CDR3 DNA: TGTGCCAGCAGTTTGTCAAGAGATTATGGCTACACCTTC; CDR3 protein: CASSLSRDYGYTF
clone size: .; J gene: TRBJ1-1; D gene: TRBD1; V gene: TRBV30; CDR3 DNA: TGTGCCTGGAGTACGACAGGGGGCAAAACTTTCTTT; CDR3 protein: CAWSTTGGKTFF
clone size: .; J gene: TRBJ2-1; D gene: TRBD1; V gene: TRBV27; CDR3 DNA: TGTGCCAGCTCCCTCGGACAGGGGTACAATGAGCAGTTCTTC; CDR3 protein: CASSLGQGYNEQFF
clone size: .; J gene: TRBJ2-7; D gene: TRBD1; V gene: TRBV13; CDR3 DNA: TGTGCCAGCAGCTACGACGGAGGACAGGGGCGGGTCGAGCAGTACTTC; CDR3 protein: CASSYDGGQGRVEQYF